The 14 T cell receptor beta chains given below trace back to one sample, sequenced in a study of blood T cell repertoires in COVID-19. Measured with immunoSEQ multiplex PCR; TCRdb has only the in-frame clones, and not every one. Of around 250,000 clones listed, 85% to 90% are singletons. Sequences were obtained from peripheral blood. The receptor source for this set is a man aged 18 to 35 with active or convalescent COVID-19.

The CDR3 DNA reads as TGTGCCAGCAGTTCTTTGGCCTCTGGAAACACCATATATTTT. Translating gives CASSSLASGNTIYF. J is TRBJ1-3 and V is TRBV6-1; D unresolved. This CDR3 has 14 residues. V shed 5 bases and J shed 0 bases, with 8 bases lying between them. CDR1 and CDR2 from the germline V gene are MNHNS and SASEGT.

This chain connects TRBV29-1 to TRBJ1-1, with 9 positions matching TRBD1. This CDR3 has 13 residues. Per the germline V gene, CDR1 is SQVTM and CDR2 is ANQGSEA. The V gene end was trimmed by 3 bases and the J gene end by 4 bases; junction bases not matched to a gene: 3. CDR3 sequence (DNA): TGCAGCGTTGAGGGGACAGGGCCCACTGAAGCTTTCTTT. Translating it yields CSVEGTGPTEAFF.

V and J are TRBV2 and TRBJ2-1; TRBD2 is a possible D gene (5 bases). Per germline, CDR1 SNHLY and CDR2 FYNNEI. The CDR3 loop spans 14 amino acids. V dropped 7 bases and J dropped 9 bases, with 19 bases sitting between them. In nucleotides, the CDR3 is TGTGCCAGCACCTCCCGGACCGGGATGGGTGAGCAGTTCTTC. It codes for CASTSRTGMGEQFF.

The chain has TRBV24-1 and TRBJ1-2, with 8 positions matching TRBD1. The V gene end was trimmed by 2 bases and the J gene end by 6 bases; junction bases not matched to a gene: 1. The length of the CDR3 is 13 residues. Germline lookup yields CDR1 KGHDR and CDR2 SFDVKD. CDR3 DNA sequence: TGTGCCACCAGTGATTCGGACAGGGATGGCTACACCTTC. This encodes CATSDSDRDGYTF.

The chain recombines TRBV7-2 with TRBJ2-3; D gene unclear. V was shortened by 5 bases and J by 0 bases, with 12 bases between the two germline ends. Germline V lookup: CDR1 SGHTA, CDR2 FQGNSA. This CDR3 has 15 amino acids. The CDR3 region is CASSRRDTSTDTQYF. CDR3 in DNA: TGTGCCAGCAGCCGCCGAGATACTAGCACAGATACGCAGTATTTT.

The chain is built from TRBV15 and TRBJ2-3; 9 bases are shared with TRBD2. From germline, CDR1 is LNHNV and CDR2 YYDKDF (reference sequence). The J segment lost 5 bases and the V segment lost 1 base, leaving 4 bases of the junction unmatched. This CDR3 is built from 15 residues. CDR3 region: CATSRVSGGLDTQYF. CDR3 in DNA: TGTGCCACCAGCAGAGTAAGCGGGGGGCTAGATACGCAGTATTTT.

J is TRBJ2-7 and V is TRBV18, with D possibly TRBD1 on 5 matching bases. Germline V gene data show CDR1 as KGHSH and CDR2 as LQKENI. Trimming pared 2 bases from V and 6 bases from J, leaving 11 bases between. The CDR3 contains 13 residues. The CDR3 region is CASSPGAAVEQYF. The CDR3 region has the DNA TGTGCCAGCTCACCAGGGGCAGCAGTCGAGCAGTACTTC.

V and J are TRBV5-1 and TRBJ1-2, with D possibly TRBD1 on 5 matching bases. The CDR3 runs 15 residues. The germline V gene encodes CDR1 SGHRS and CDR2 YFSETQ. The V gene lost 4 bases and the J gene lost 8 bases, with 21 bases spanning the gap. This CDR3 is CASSPPPGGEGGYTF. CDR3 nucleotides: TGCGCCAGCAGCCCCCCCCCGGGGGGGGAAGGGGGCTACACCTTC.

This chain connects TRBV9 to TRBJ1-2, with TRBD1 matching over 8 bases. CDR3 length equals 15 residues. CDR1 and CDR2 from the germline V gene are SGDLS and YYNGEE. V lost 4 bases and J lost 7; bases outside the gene matches: 12. CDR3 DNA sequence: TGTGCCAGCAGCTTATTCTCACAGGGGGATCGTGGCTACACCTTC. It specifies CASSLFSQGDRGYTF.

V and J are TRBV6-5 and TRBJ1-6; D is perhaps TRBD1 (5 bases). Germline-derived CDR1 and CDR2 are MNHEY and SVGAGI. The V end was cut by 4 bases, the J end by 8 bases, with 12 bases between. The CDR3 runs 14 residues. Here the CDR3 reads CASSSDLGDSPLHF. The CDR3 region has the DNA TGTGCCAGCAGTTCGGATTTAGGGGATTCACCCCTCCACTTT.

The chain employs TRBV7-2 and TRBJ2-3; 8 positions agree with TRBD2. Germline V gene lookup returns CDR1 SGHTA and CDR2 FQGNSA. Losses at the gene ends were 5 bases for V and 4 bases for J; bases not matched to a gene: 11. The CDR3 has 16 amino acids. DNA for the CDR3: TGTGCCAGCAGCCCCCCCCTCCTAGCGGGCGCAGATACGCAGTATTTT. Translated, it gives CASSPPLLAGADTQYF.

The chain couples TRBV19 to TRBJ2-3, with 8 bases that match TRBD2. The CDR3 runs to 14 residues. The germline V gene encodes CDR1 LNHDA and CDR2 SQIVND (reference sequence). Trimming took 6 bases from V and 2 from J; bases not matched to a gene: 4. The CDR3 loop reads CASRASGHTDTQYF. CDR3 DNA sequence: TGTGCCAGTAGGGCTAGCGGGCACACAGATACGCAGTATTTT.

This clone was recorded only once. J is TRBJ2-3 and V is TRBV7-7, with D possibly being TRBD1 (6 bases). The CDR3 consists of 17 residues. Trimming stripped 4 bases from V and 4 bases from J, with 21 bases between. Germline lookup yields CDR1 SSHAT and CDR2 FNYEAQ (reference sequence). The chain's CDR3 is CASSSHTRGMHADTQYF. Written as DNA, the CDR3 is TGTGCCAGCAGCTCGCACACGAGGGGGATGCATGCAGATACGCAGTATTTT.

This chain links TRBV27 with TRBJ2-7; unclear D gene. V was pared by 2 bases and J by 3 bases, with 8 bases between. The CDR3 consists of 13 residues. Germline lookup yields CDR1 MNHEY and CDR2 SMNVEV (reference sequence). CDR3 loop: CASSLGQFYEQYF. The CDR3 region has the DNA TGTGCCAGCAGTTTAGGGCAGTTCTACGAGCAGTACTTC.